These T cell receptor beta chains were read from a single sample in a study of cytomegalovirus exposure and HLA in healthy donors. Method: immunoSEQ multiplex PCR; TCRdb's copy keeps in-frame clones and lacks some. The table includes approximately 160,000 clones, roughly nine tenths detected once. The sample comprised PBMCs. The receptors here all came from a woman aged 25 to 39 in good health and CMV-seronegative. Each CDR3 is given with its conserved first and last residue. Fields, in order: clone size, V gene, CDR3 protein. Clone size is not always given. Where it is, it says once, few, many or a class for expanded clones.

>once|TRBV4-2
CASSRLGDTQYF
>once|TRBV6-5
CASSWGQGSGYEQYF
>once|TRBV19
CASSIRQVLQPQHF
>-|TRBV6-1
CASTPYGQEATQYF
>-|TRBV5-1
CASSLAVGGRGNSPLHF
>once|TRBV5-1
CASTWTSGGSSYNEQFF
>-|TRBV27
CASSITFGQAEETQYF
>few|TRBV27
CASSLSRPDTQYF
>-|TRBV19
CAAGWEKLFF
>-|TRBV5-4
CASSLGLQETQYF
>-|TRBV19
CASSRLRDQQFF
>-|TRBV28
CASSFPKAYERESYNEQFF
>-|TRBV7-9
CASSLPSAGGKFF
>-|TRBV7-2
CASSLGGQGLNIQYF
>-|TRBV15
CATSRDRRDSSYEQYF
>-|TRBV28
CASSSQSGENQPQHF
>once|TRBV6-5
CASSYNDRAPYNEQFF
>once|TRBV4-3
CASSQDKLEDGNEKLFF
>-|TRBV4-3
CASSPGEGPNYGYTF
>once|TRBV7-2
CASSLGMLGYGYTF
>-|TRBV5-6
CASSPRTGEATEAFF
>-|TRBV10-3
CAIRKGLAGQETQYF
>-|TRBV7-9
CASSLPSHTKGYTF
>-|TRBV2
CASSGNTGELFF
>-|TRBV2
CARRELGTHYNEQFF
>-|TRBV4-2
CASSQDLGYEQFF
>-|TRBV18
CASSPPKTSAEDTQYF
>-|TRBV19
CASSIGVPGQGITGELFF
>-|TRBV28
CASSSDTIYF
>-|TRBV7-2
CASSTTGGETEAFF
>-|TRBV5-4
CASSTPQGRTYDTQYF
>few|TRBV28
CASSFSSAVSQEQYF
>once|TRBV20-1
CSATQGETQYF
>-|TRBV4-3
CASSSDRGMNTEAFF
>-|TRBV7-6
CASSARAQGFNEQFF
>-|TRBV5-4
CASSLGAGEYYEQYF
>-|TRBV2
CASTSLKNQPQHF
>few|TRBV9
CASSVDGQGKDGYTF
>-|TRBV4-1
CASSQHLRSTDTQYF
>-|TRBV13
CASSSRTGNQPQHF
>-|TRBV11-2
CASSLAGTVYEQYF
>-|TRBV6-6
CASLSGRGSPLHF
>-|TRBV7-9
CASSSRQLLETQYF
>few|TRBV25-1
CASSEGSLNQPQHF
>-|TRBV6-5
CASSGGESPLHF
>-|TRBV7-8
CASKGGAGTDTQYF